One and the same sample provided the 17 T cell receptor beta chains below, sequenced in a study of blood T cell repertoires in COVID-19. Libraries were prepared by immunoSEQ multiplex PCR; TCRdb keeps only in-frame clonotypes and omits some of them. The sample has under 350,000 clones; around 92% are singletons. Sequenced input: PBMCs or T cells enriched from blood (not recorded which). Source of these receptors: a woman in her sixties or seventies who had recovered from COVID-19.

The rearrangement joins TRBV24-1 to TRBJ2-3; 8 bases are a match to TRBD1. The V gene end was trimmed by 4 bases and the J gene end by 1 base; junction bases not matched to a gene: 6. The CDR3 totals 16 residues. CDR1 and CDR2 from the germline V gene are KGHDR and SFDVKD. The CDR3 DNA is TGTGCCACCAGTGACCGGACAGGGTGGGGCACAGATACGCAGTATTTT. Residues: CATSDRTGWGTDTQYF.

The chain has TRBV2 and TRBJ2-7, with 8 positions matching TRBD2. Unmatched junction bases numbered 5, after V lost 4 bases and J lost 0 bases. There are 15 residues in the CDR3. Germline values: CDR1 SNHLY, CDR2 FYNNEI. The DNA for the CDR3 is TGTGCCAGCAGTGCCGGGGGGGGGCTCTCCTACGAGCAGTACTTC. It codes for CASSAGGGLSYEQYF.

The rearrangement links TRBV2 to TRBJ1-5, with TRBD1 matching 8 bases. Germline V gene data show CDR1 as SNHLY and CDR2 as FYNNEI. The CDR3 is 15 residues long. V gave up 6 bases and J gave up 3 bases; unmatched junction bases: 7. CDR3 coding DNA: TGTGCCAGCAGCACTCAGGGGGCGAACAATCAGCCCCAGCATTTT. Amino acids: CASSTQGANNQPQHF.

This chain connects TRBV5-1 to TRBJ1-4; D gene unclear. Germline CDR1 is SGHRS and CDR2 is YFSETQ. The CDR3 totals 15 residues. V was trimmed by 0 bases and J by 8 bases, leaving 14 bases between them. In DNA form, the CDR3 reads TGCGCCAGCAGCTTGGCCCCCAACAACCTGGAAAAACTGTTTTTT. It yields the protein CASSLAPNNLEKLFF.

The chain carries TRBV5-1 and TRBJ2-1; D gene ambiguous. This CDR3 has 16 residues. Germline V gene lookup returns CDR1 SGHRS and CDR2 YFSETQ. V dropped 1 base and J dropped 6 bases, with 17 bases sitting between them. CDR3 protein: CASSLIEAEPGNEQFF. The CDR3 DNA reads TGCGCCAGCAGCTTGATCGAGGCAGAACCTGGCAATGAGCAGTTCTTC.

This clone was observed a single time. V and J are TRBV7-8 and TRBJ2-6; the match to TRBD1 covers 9 bases. Germline-derived CDR1 and CDR2 are SGHVS and FQNEAQ. The CDR3 is made up of 17 amino acids. The V segment lost 5 bases and the J segment 2 bases; nucleotides outside the gene matches: 7. The CDR3 sequence: CASSDPDRGTGANVLTF. CDR3 DNA: TGTGCCAGCAGCGATCCCGACAGGGGGACTGGGGCCAACGTCCTGACTTTC.

The chain joins TRBV9 to TRBJ2-3, with 7 bases fitting TRBD2. The CDR3 is 17 residues long. Germline V gene data show CDR1 as SGDLS and CDR2 as YYNGEE. Losses at the gene ends were 4 bases for V and 3 bases for J; bases not matched to a gene: 14. The CDR3 region is CASSFLPRLAITDTQYF. The DNA for the CDR3 is TGTGCCAGCAGCTTTCTGCCCCGACTAGCTATTACAGATACGCAGTATTTT.

The V gene is TRBV6-5, the J gene TRBJ2-7; possible D gene TRBD2, 6 bases. CDR3 length: 13 amino acids. V lost 7 bases to trimming and J lost 0 bases, with 10 bases between them. CDR1 MNHEY and CDR2 SVGAGI come from the germline V gene. CDR3 in amino acids: CASMDGGSYEQYF. As DNA, the CDR3 is TGTGCCAGCATGGACGGGGGCTCCTACGAGCAGTACTTC.

Concerning this clone itself: Distinct nucleotide sequences in the sample also encode this CDR3. The J gene is TRBJ1-3, the V gene TRBV30; no firm D call. V was trimmed by 0 bases and J by 0 bases, leaving 6 bases between them. This CDR3 comprises 14 residues. The germline V gene has CDR1 GTSNPN and CDR2 SVGIG (reference sequence). The CDR3 DNA reads TGTGCCTGGAGTGTACCCGGCTCTGGAAACACCATATATTTT. Amino acid sequence: CAWSVPGSGNTIYF.

V and J are TRBV10-1 and TRBJ2-7; TRBD2 matches at 7 bases. The CDR3 covers 14 residues. J gave up 5 bases and V 3 bases, and 7 bases lay outside the gene matches. Germline lookup yields CDR1 WNHNN and CDR2 SYGVQD (reference sequence). CDR3 sequence (DNA): TGCGCCAGCAGTGATGGGGCTGGGAGGGACGAGCAGTACTTC. This codes for CASSDGAGRDEQYF.

The rearrangement links TRBV5-5 to TRBJ2-5, with D possibly matching TRBD2 (5 bases). CDR3 length: 13 residues. Germline V gives CDR1 SGHKS, CDR2 YYEKEE (reference sequence). Trimming stripped 6 bases from V and 5 bases from J, with 14 bases between. CDR3 nucleotide sequence: TGTGCCAGCACCCCGGTGCAGCGGGAGACCCAGTACTTC. As protein: CASTPVQRETQYF. Looking up the rest from reference TRBV5-5 and TRBJ2-5 gives the full variable domain: DAGVTQSPTHLIKTRGQQVTLRCSPISGHKSVSWYQQVLGQGPQFIFQYYEKEERGRGNFPDRFSARQFPNYSSELNVNALLLGDSALYLCASTPVQRETQYFGPGTRLLVL.

In regard to this clone: Additional DNA sequences in this sample encode the identical CDR3. The genes are TRBV9 and TRBJ2-7; 7 bases agree with TRBD1. The CDR3 is 14 amino acids. Germline trimming cut 4 bases from V and 2 bases from J; bases unmatched to any gene: 6. Germline V gene lookup returns CDR1 SGDLS and CDR2 YYNGEE. The CDR3 spells CASSPRTGTYEQYF. The CDR3 bases are TGTGCCAGCAGCCCACGGACAGGTACCTACGAGCAGTACTTC.

This rearrangement joins TRBV6-6 to TRBJ2-1; TRBD1 might be the D (6 bases). Germline V CDR1 and CDR2: MNHNY, SVGAGI (reference sequence). Trimming pared 5 bases from V and 0 bases from J, leaving 17 bases between. This CDR3 is 17 amino acids long. The DNA for the CDR3 is TGTGCCAGCAGTCGCAAAACAGGGACCTTCTCCTACAATGAGCAGTTCTTC. Protein sequence: CASSRKTGTFSYNEQFF.

The V and J genes are TRBV4-1 and TRBJ2-3; 12 nucleotides line up with TRBD2. The CDR3 contains 18 residues. V was clipped by 1 base and J by 2 bases; unmatched bases: 7. CDR1 and CDR2 from the germline V gene are MGHRA and YSYEKL. CDR3 in amino acids: CASSQVASGGVITDTQYF. CDR3 DNA sequence: TGCGCCAGCAGCCAAGTGGCTAGCGGGGGGGTCATCACAGATACGCAGTATTTT.

This chain uses TRBV19 with TRBJ1-1; no clear D. This CDR3 has 13 residues. The V and J ends lost 1 base and 1 base respectively, with 4 bases between them. Looked up from germline, CDR1 is LNHDA and CDR2 is SQIVND (reference sequence). CDR3 sequence (DNA): TGTGCCAGTAGTATAGTGGCGAACACTGAAGCTTTCTTT. Translated: CASSIVANTEAFF. The complete variable domain, with remaining parts taken from reference TRBV19 and TRBJ1-1, reads DGGITQSPKYLFRKEGQNVTLSCEQNLNHDAMYWYRQDPGQGLRLIYYSQIVNDFQKGDIAEGYSVSREKKESFPLTVTSAQKNPTAFYLCASSIVANTEAFFGQGTRLTVV.

The rearrangement links TRBV24-1 to TRBJ1-6; D remains unclear. V was clipped by 2 bases and J by 1 base, with 2 bases between them. This CDR3 spans 14 amino acids. CDR1 KGHDR and CDR2 SFDVKD come from the germline V gene. The CDR3 reads CATSDSSYNSPLHF. In nucleotides, the CDR3 is TGTGCCACCAGTGATTCGTCCTATAATTCACCCCTCCACTTT.

The count of this clone is one. The chain uses TRBV28 and TRBJ1-1; TRBD1 agrees at 9 bases. V dropped 7 bases and J dropped 0; count of bases not matched to a gene: 15. CDR1 is MDHEN, CDR2 SYDVKM, per germline. This CDR3 contains 18 residues. The CDR3 DNA is TGTGCCAGCACTCCCGGGGGGACAGGGTTCCTCATGAACACTGAAGCTTTCTTT. The encoded protein is CASTPGGTGFLMNTEAFF.